This T cell receptor (beta chain) was obtained from a study of blood T cell repertoires in COVID-19. Looking at the study overall: Nucleic acid was either cDNA or gDNA, and it came from T cells, B-cell-depleted T cells, or PBMCs.

Participants, about 18 to 95 years old, spanned around 25 US areas. The CDR3 consists of 14 residues. The V end was cut by 1 base, the J end by 7 bases, with 13 bases between. The germline CDR1 and CDR2 sequences are SGHVS and FQNEAQ. Original processing notes: Nucleated cell number was recorded as an estimate derived from reference gene primer amplification. Produced via immunoSEQ multiplex PCR; TCRdb's table is partial and in-frame only. From that table come the V and J calls and clone size; the DNA was used to work out D and trimming. The sample yields approximately 210,000 clones, around 76% seen once.

This TCR came from a woman between 45 and 65 years old with acute COVID-19. The gene calls are TRBV7-8 and TRBJ2-5, with a possible D match to TRBD2 (7 bases). The sample was PBMCs or T cells enriched from blood (not recorded which). The CDR3 is CASSLGGGRPTQYF. The CDR3 bases are TGTGCCAGCAGCTTAGGGGGGGGCCGACCGACCCAGTACTTC.